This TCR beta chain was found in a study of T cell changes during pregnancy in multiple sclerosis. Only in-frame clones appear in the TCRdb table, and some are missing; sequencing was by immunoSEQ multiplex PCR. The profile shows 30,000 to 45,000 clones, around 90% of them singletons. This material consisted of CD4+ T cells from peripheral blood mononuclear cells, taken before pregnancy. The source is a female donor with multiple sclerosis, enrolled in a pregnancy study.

CDR3 sequence (DNA): TGTGCCAGCTCACCACCGAACAGGGTTTATAACTATGGCTACACCTTC. Residues: CASSPPNRVYNYGYTF. The chain has TRBV18 and TRBJ1-2; tentative D call: TRBD1 (6 bases). Germline loops: CDR1 KGHSH, CDR2 LQKENI. The CDR3 runs to 16 residues. V lost 0 bases to trimming and J lost 1 base, with 12 bases between them.